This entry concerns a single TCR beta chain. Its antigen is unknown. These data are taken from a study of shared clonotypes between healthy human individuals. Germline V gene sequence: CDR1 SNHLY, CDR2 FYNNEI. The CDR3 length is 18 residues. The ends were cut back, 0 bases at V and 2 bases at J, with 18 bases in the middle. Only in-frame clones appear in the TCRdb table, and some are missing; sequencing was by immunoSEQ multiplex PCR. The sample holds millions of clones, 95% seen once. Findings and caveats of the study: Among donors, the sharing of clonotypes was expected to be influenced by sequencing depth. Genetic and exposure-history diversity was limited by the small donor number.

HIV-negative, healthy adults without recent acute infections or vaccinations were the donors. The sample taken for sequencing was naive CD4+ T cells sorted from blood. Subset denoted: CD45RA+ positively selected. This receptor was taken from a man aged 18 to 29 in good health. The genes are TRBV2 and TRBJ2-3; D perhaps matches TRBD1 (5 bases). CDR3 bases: TGTGCCAGCAGTGAAGCTTCCCCTCTGGGGCAACCCACAGATACGCAGTATTTT. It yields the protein CASSEASPLGQPTDTQYF.